These T cell receptor beta chains were read from a single sample in a study of identical twins. A single record per CDR3 protein comes from TCRdb applying MiXCR to the 5' RACE reads. Among 1,800,000 or so distinct CDR3 sequences, around a third were seen once, and the ten largest hold under 0.35%. Sequencing input: cord blood. The receptors were sampled from a newborn girl in good health. Both conserved end residues are part of each CDR3.

TRBV28 CASSPLVWRESRDTQYF
TRBV7-9 CASSFPQREKLFF
TRBV20-1 CSARVSGNSYEQYF
TRBV28 CASGRGVVRWNEQFF
TRBV10-3 CAISESGKADTQYF
TRBV20-1 CSARGTSGVSSYEQYF
TRBV7-8 CASSFTGGWDTQYF
TRBV5-1 CASSLLRERTDTQYF
TRBV30 CAWSEQGNTEAFF
TRBV20-1 CSARGIGVNQPQHF
TRBV20-1 CSARGGNVYNEQFF
TRBV20-1 CSASTGGPLEQYF
TRBV7-9 CASSTGRGNTDTQYF
TRBV28 CASSLWGTGKNNEQFF
TRBV29-1 CSVEEQGASADTQYF
TRBV29-1 CSASSGEEKLFF
TRBV3-1 CASSQWPLAGTREYNEQFF
TRBV20-1 CSARDPVNTGELFF
TRBV19 CASSITGNTGELFF
TRBV28 CASSPIGVGYGYTF
TRBV29-1 CSVETFSDYGYTF
TRBV24-1 CATSGTGTKNEQFF
TRBV24-1 CATRRGGDMNTEAFF
TRBV20-1 CRQNIANTEAFF
TRBV27 CARIPRDSQETQYF
TRBV14 CASSQGWPFPSYEQYF
TRBV15 CATSRRLAGVADTQYF
TRBV6-1 CASSNQGNQPQHF
TRBV20-1 CSARRIYEKLFF
TRBV28 CASSPLRGPGRDTQYF
TRBV25-1 CASSISGMNAGELFF
TRBV5-1 CASSLNGGALETQYF
TRBV4-3 CASTLRDRYNYGYTF
TRBV20-1 CSAPGERNGELFF
TRBV20-1 CSASARYRAGGYTF
TRBV5-1 CASSLVWTAIPSGANVLTF
TRBV25-1 CASSTGLAPLSYNEQFF
TRBV20-1 CSANKYNEQFF
TRBV7-2 CASSLWREAWEQYF
TRBV5-1 CASSLAQGAKVAEAFF
TRBV20-1 CSARGEGLAGVNEQFF
TRBV7-2 CASSLEVAAIAETQYF
TRBV11-3 CASSLSRQGGDTQYF
TRBV5-1 CASSLGVGANQPQHF